This paragraph reports one T cell receptor beta chain. Its specificity is not known. Profiling relied on immunoSEQ multiplex PCR, and the TCRdb table lists in-frame clones only, not all of them. Of 95,000 to 130,000 clones listed, about 90% are singletons. The sample is drawn from a study of T cell responses to AZD1222 COVID-19 vaccine. The overall study: Pooled in the analysis were second doses at about 4 or about 12 weeks. Study-level findings and limits: Repertoire sampling occurred only after the peak T cell response. The span of vaccine-associated CD4 TCRs extended across spike, with dominance at 160-218 and 743-854.

CDR3 size: 12 residues. Trimming left V 6 bases short and J 3 bases short, with 5 bases between. Germline CDR1 is MDHEN and CDR2 is SYDVKM. The sequence came from an adult in good health. Sample: peripheral blood, taken on day 0 of AZD1222 vaccination. V and J are TRBV28 and TRBJ2-2, with D hard to call. CDR3 sequence reads: CASRYDTGELFF. In DNA, the CDR3 is TGTGCCAGCAGGTACGACACCGGGGAGCTGTTTTTT.